This T cell receptor (beta chain) is from a study of OX40 agonist ivuxolimab in advanced cancers. For the wider study: The costimulatory receptor OX40 (CD134) was targeted by ivuxolimab, a fully human IgG2 agonistic monoclonal antibody. Intravenous ivuxolimab was administered to patients every 2 weeks at six dose levels: 0.01, 0.1, 0.3, 1.5, 3 and 10 mg/kg. Among the approximately 50 dose-escalation patients, approximately 20 had hepatocellular carcinoma, approximately 15 melanoma, 9 renal cell carcinoma and 9 head and neck cancer. In the dose-escalation cohort, around four fifths of patients were male, and the mean age was approximately 60 years, with a range of roughly 20 to 85. Patients were allowed to have had prior anti-PD-1, anti-PD-L1 or anti-CTLA-4 therapy, and approximately 43% of the dose-escalation patients had previously received checkpoint inhibitors. Partial responses occurred in three dose-escalation patients, of whom one had hepatocellular carcinoma and two had cutaneous melanoma. Peripheral TCRbeta sequencing aimed to test whether ivuxolimab altered TCR sequence diversity and caused clonal T-cell expansion. The paper describes the monotherapy dose-escalation part (N ≈ 51 patients) of the phase I trial of ivuxolimab.

Genomic DNA was isolated from the sorted cells so that the TCRbeta CDR3 region could be sequenced. The immunoSEQ Assay was used to sequence the TCRbeta CDR3 regions. This is the immuneACCESS table as TCRdb keeps it, with only in-frame sequences that have V and J called. A part of the clones is gone; compared with another copy, unresolved V genes explain less than half, and the rest is unexplained. This sample comprises fewer than 30,000 clones, around 75% of them detected only once. Around 33% of the sample goes to the ten largest clones. The trial excluded patients who had a history of autoimmune disease or were on systemic immunosuppression. In every dose cohort, peripheral blood was drawn for TCR sequencing at baseline, cycle 4 day 1, and cycle 7 day 1. The samples were taken from a phase I, first-in-human, multicenter, open-label dose-escalation trial of ivuxolimab. Adults with locally advanced or metastatic melanoma, renal cell carcinoma, hepatocellular carcinoma or head and neck squamous cell carcinoma were enrolled in the trial. Before TCR sequencing, CD4+ T cells and CD8+ T cells from peripheral blood were sorted into separate populations.

In the case of this clone: Its binding antigen is unknown. Per-base qualities were not stored, and no clone one base away is much larger.

V is cut by 8 bases and J by 2 bases, and the space between the germline ends is 22 bases. Its CDR3 holds 17 amino acids, cysteine through phenylalanine. Only the CDR3 DNA stays, 51 bases, in frame from base 1. The germline V gene encodes CDR1 SEHNR and CDR2 FQNEAQ (reference sequence). The investigation overall reported the following: In the 0.1-3.0 mg/kg groups, partial responders had among the lowest normalized peripheral clonal expansion, particularly in CD8+ T cells. The antigen specificity of the peripheral T cells that underwent clonal expansion was not determined. After ivuxolimab, CD8+ T cells had more expanded clones than CD4+ T cells on average. Low levels of normalized T-cell clonal expansion were also seen in some patients who did not respond. At doses of 0.1 to 3.0 mg/kg, clonal expansion of both CD4+ and CD8+ blood T cells was observed from baseline to week 6.

The chain is made from TRBV7-9 and TRBJ2-1, with TRBD2 perhaps the D gene, on 6 matching bases. This sequence was found in an adult with an advanced solid tumor such as melanoma, head and neck, liver or kidney cancer. The sequencing used CD4+ or CD8+ T cells sorted from blood, collected in a trial of the OX40 agonist ivuxolimab. The CDR3 region reads CASGGEGGAPTYNEQFF. In nucleotide form, the sequence is TGTGCCAGCGGAGGAGAAGGAGGGGCTCCCACCTACAATGAGCAGTTCTTC.